This T cell receptor beta chain appears in the sequencing data of a study of regulatory T cells in long-lasting Graves disease. There are many counts of this clonotype. Library construction for TCR beta used iRepertoire HTBI primers and Arm-PCR of CDR3 regions. TCRdb re-called the multiplex PCR reads with MiXCR, one entry per CDR3 protein. The sample holds fewer than 450,000 distinct CDR3 sequences, approximately 15% seen once. Time point defined: newly diagnosed GD, antithyroid drugs for less than 3 months. Scientists built the TCR library using RNA that was extracted from PBMCs. The same data also contributed to another study, on T cells in Graves' hyperthyroidism and ophthalmopathy. According to that study: HTBI primers were employed in a first-round RT-PCR of the TCR CDR3.

The receptor was isolated from a woman in her thirties or forties with Graves disease. The source was peripheral blood mononuclear cells (PBMCs), collected at new diagnosis, from a patient treated with antithyroid drugs.

The DNA of the CDR3 is TGTGCCATCAGTGTAACGGACAATCAGCCCCAGCATTTT. Its protein product is CAISVTDNQPQHF. The V and J genes are TRBV10-3 and TRBJ1-5; D remains unclear. V was clipped by 4 bases and J by 3 bases, with 7 bases between them. The CDR3 runs to 13 residues. From germline, CDR1 is ENHRY and CDR2 SYGVKD.